The source of this TCR beta chain is a study of cytomegalovirus exposure and HLA in healthy donors. The CDR3 is 14 amino acids. V trimming: 6 bases; J trimming: 4 bases; junction bases outside the gene matches: 8. CDR1 and CDR2 from the germline V gene are LGHNA and YSLEER. Study-level results: In a later analysis, TCR beta V- and J-gene trimming showed a link to a missense DCLRE1C variant. In a later analysis, most CMV-associated TCR beta chains appeared HLA-restricted. Compared with the roughly 700-donor mean, an Asian-associated ancestry cluster reportedly had fewer N-insertions, according to a later analysis.

A word on this clone: Its antigen is still unknown.

PCR was performed using 60 Vbeta and 13 Jbeta primers. Original methodology: A later analysis counted around 74 million unique TCR beta chains, around 10 million shared. This table comes from immunoSEQ multiplex PCR, and its TCRdb copy is limited to in-frame clones, with some not included. V, J and clone size derive from that table, while D and trimming were established from the DNA sequence. The sample shows some 150,000 clones, about 78% of them seen only once. This sequence originates from a man in his fifties in good health and CMV-seropositive. Sequencing used PBMCs. This chain connects TRBV4-3 to TRBJ1-2, with 7 bases fitting TRBD1. In DNA form, the CDR3 reads TGCGCCAGCAGATCCGGTGAGGGGGCCTATGGCTACACCTTC. Translation gives CASRSGEGAYGYTF.